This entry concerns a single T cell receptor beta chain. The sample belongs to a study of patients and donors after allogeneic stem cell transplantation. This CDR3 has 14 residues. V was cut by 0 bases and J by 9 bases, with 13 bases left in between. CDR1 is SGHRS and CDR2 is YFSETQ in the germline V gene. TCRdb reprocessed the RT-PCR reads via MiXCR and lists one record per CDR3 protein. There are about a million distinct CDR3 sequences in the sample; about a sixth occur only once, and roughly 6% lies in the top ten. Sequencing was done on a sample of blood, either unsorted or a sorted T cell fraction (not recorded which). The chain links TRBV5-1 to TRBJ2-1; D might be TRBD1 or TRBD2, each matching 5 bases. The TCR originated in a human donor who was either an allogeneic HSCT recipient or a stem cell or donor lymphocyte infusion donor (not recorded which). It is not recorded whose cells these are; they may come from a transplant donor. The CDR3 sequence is CASSLVYGAGEQFF. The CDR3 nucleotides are TGCGCCAGCAGCTTGGTTTACGGGGCCGGTGAGCAGTTCTTC. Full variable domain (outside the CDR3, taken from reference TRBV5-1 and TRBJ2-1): KAGVTQTPRYLIKTRGQQVTLSCSPISGHRSVSWYQQTPGQGLQFLFEYFSETQRNKGNFPGRFSGRQFSNSRSEMNVSTLELGDSALYLCASSLVYGAGEQFFGPGTRLTVL.